Listed here are 13 T cell receptor beta chains from one sample, sequenced in a study of cytomegalovirus exposure and HLA in healthy donors. PCR used 60 Vbeta primers and 13 Jbeta primers. TCRdb keeps only in-frame clones here, not all; method: immunoSEQ multiplex PCR. Seen here are roughly 150,000 clones, about 70% observed once, and the top ten hold more than 9%. The sample taken for sequencing was PBMCs. All receptors derive from a young man in good health and CMV-seropositive.

This clone was found once. The V gene is TRBV9, the J gene TRBJ2-1; a weak D match, TRBD2 (5 bases). V lost 2 bases, J lost 7 bases, and 13 bases lay in between. Germline V gene data show CDR1 as SGDLS and CDR2 as YYNGEE. This CDR3 has 14 amino acids. CDR3 residues: CASSVLGSQNEQFF. The DNA of the CDR3 is TGTGCCAGCAGCGTCCTTGGGAGTCAGAATGAGCAGTTCTTC.

The chain employs TRBV11-3 and TRBJ2-1; 7 nucleotides line up with TRBD2. V gave up 6 bases and J gave up 5 bases; unmatched junction bases: 7. Germline V gives CDR1 SGHNT, CDR2 YENEEA. This CDR3 is built from 14 residues. As DNA, the CDR3 is TGTGCCAGCAGTCTACGGGAGGCCCACAATGAGCAGTTCTTC. Translating it yields CASSLREAHNEQFF.

This clone was detected once. The rearrangement links TRBV27 to TRBJ2-2; TRBD1 agrees at 11 bases. V was clipped by 4 bases and J by 3 bases; unmatched bases: 10. The germline V gene encodes CDR1 MNHEY and CDR2 SMNVEV (reference sequence). This CDR3 is built from 18 residues. DNA for the CDR3: TGTGCCAGCAGTTCTCCCTCGGACAGGGGGCTCGACACCGGGGAGCTGTTTTTT. This sequence encodes CASSSPSDRGLDTGELFF.

The chain links TRBV5-1 to TRBJ1-6, with a possible D match to TRBD1 (5 bases). Deletions cut 0 bases from V and 5 bases from J, with 6 bases between. The CDR3 has 14 amino acids. CDR1 is SGHRS, CDR2 YFSETQ, per germline. CDR3 nucleotides: TGCGCCAGCAGCTTGGCAGGGAATAATTCACCCCTCCACTTT. It encodes CASSLAGNNSPLHF. Drawing the rest from reference TRBV5-1 and TRBJ1-6, the complete variable domain is KAGVTQTPRYLIKTRGQQVTLSCSPISGHRSVSWYQQTPGQGLQFLFEYFSETQRNKGNFPGRFSGRQFSNSRSEMNVSTLELGDSALYLCASSLAGNNSPLHFGNGTRLTVT.

The chain links TRBV19 to TRBJ1-1; no definite D call. The CDR3 consists of 15 residues. The V gene lost 4 bases and the J gene lost 1 base, with 13 bases spanning the gap. Per the germline V gene, CDR1 is LNHDA and CDR2 is SQIVND (reference sequence). Here the CDR3 DNA reads TGTGCCAGTAGTAAGGGTCGGGCGGGGAACACTGAAGCTTTCTTT. This encodes CASSKGRAGNTEAFF.

The J gene is TRBJ1-1, the V gene TRBV7-6; D may be TRBD1 (6 bases). The germline gives CDR1 SGHVS, CDR2 FNYEAQ. Trimming pared 6 bases from V and 0 bases from J, leaving 8 bases between. This CDR3 spans 13 amino acids. The CDR3: CASRYRVNTEAFF. The CDR3 nucleotides read TGTGCCAGCAGATACAGGGTGAACACTGAAGCTTTCTTT.

In its sample, this clone was seen a few times. J is TRBJ1-4 and V is TRBV9; TRBD1 matches at 7 bases. Germline assignment: CDR1 SGDLS and CDR2 YYNGEE. V lost 6 bases to trimming and J lost 5 bases; unmatched junction nucleotides: 10. The CDR3 consists of 15 residues. The CDR3 DNA is TGTGCCAGCACCGCCGGACAGGTCCTAAATGAAAAACTGTTTTTT. Its translation: CASTAGQVLNEKLFF.

This chain connects TRBV6-1 to TRBJ1-2; TRBD1 aligns across 7 bases. Germline V gene lookup returns CDR1 MNHNS and CDR2 SASEGT. The CDR3 is 13 residues long. J gave up 7 bases and V 3 bases, and 5 bases lay outside the gene matches. DNA of the CDR3: TGTGCCAGCAGTGAGTCAAGGGGGCGTGGCTACACCTTC. Encoded protein: CASSESRGRGYTF.

This chain links TRBV7-9 with TRBJ2-7; TRBD2 matches 8 bases. This CDR3 spans 14 amino acids. CDR1 is SEHNR and CDR2 is FQNEAQ in the germline V gene (reference sequence). V lost 6 bases to trimming and J lost 3 bases; unmatched junction nucleotides: 7. The CDR3 sequence is CASSAAGAHYEQYF. CDR3 coding DNA: TGTGCCAGCAGTGCAGCGGGAGCACACTACGAGCAGTACTTC. The full variable domain, completed using reference TRBV7-9 and TRBJ2-7, is DTGVSQNPRHKITKRGQNVTFRCDPISEHNRLYWYRQTLGQGPEFLTYFQNEAQLEKSRLLSDRFSAERPKGSFSTLEIQRTEQGDSAMYLCASSAAGAHYEQYFGPGTRLTVT.

The chain employs TRBV5-1 and TRBJ2-7, with 10 bases fitting TRBD2. The CDR3 consists of 15 residues. CDR1 is SGHRS, CDR2 YFSETQ, per germline. The V segment lost 4 bases and the J segment 6 bases; nucleotides outside the gene matches: 10. CDR3 coding DNA: TGCGCCAGCAGCCTGGGGACTAGCGAGGGATTCGAGCAGTACTTC. Its translation: CASSLGTSEGFEQYF. Looking up the rest from reference TRBV5-1 and TRBJ2-7 gives the full variable domain: KAGVTQTPRYLIKTRGQQVTLSCSPISGHRSVSWYQQTPGQGLQFLFEYFSETQRNKGNFPGRFSGRQFSNSRSEMNVSTLELGDSALYLCASSLGTSEGFEQYFGPGTRLTVT.

This clone occurred a few times. This chain links TRBV28 with TRBJ1-5, with 8 bases aligning to TRBD1. Germline CDR1 is MDHEN and CDR2 is SYDVKM. V shed 7 bases and J 6 bases; nucleotides not matched to a gene: 11. The CDR3 covers 15 residues. The CDR3 sequence is CASTVDWTGFQPQHF. The CDR3 DNA reads TGTGCCAGCACAGTGGATTGGACAGGGTTTCAGCCCCAGCATTTT.

With respect to this clone: The germline gene is not matched at one end of the junction; a read error may be the cause. The genes are TRBV28 and TRBJ1-1, with 8 bases matching TRBD1. The germline gives CDR1 MDHEN, CDR2 SYDVKM. The CDR3 has 11 amino acids. The CDR3 DNA reads TGTGCCAGCAGTTTACTGGGCAGGGGGCACTTT. It is translated as CASSLLGRGHF.

This clone was counted only a few times. This sequence joins TRBV4-1 and TRBJ2-7, with 7 bases lining up with TRBD1. In germline, CDR1 is MGHRA, CDR2 YSYEKL. The CDR3 covers 15 residues. J was trimmed by 6 bases and V by 0 bases; bases with no gene match: 8. The CDR3 sequence is CASSQESGGVGEQYF. The CDR3, as DNA: TGCGCCAGCAGCCAAGAGTCAGGGGGAGTGGGCGAGCAGTACTTC.